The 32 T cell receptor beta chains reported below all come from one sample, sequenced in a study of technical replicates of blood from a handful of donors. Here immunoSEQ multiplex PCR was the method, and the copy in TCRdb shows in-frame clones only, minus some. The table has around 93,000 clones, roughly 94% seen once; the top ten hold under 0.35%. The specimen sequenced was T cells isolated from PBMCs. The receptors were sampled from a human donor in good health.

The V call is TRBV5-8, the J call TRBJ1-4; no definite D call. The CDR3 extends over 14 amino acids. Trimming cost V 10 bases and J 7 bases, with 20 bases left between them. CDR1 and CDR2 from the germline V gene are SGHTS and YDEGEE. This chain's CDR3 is CAGGNFGFGEKLFF. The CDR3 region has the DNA TGTGCCGGAGGGAATTTTGGGTTCGGTGAAAAACTGTTTTTT.

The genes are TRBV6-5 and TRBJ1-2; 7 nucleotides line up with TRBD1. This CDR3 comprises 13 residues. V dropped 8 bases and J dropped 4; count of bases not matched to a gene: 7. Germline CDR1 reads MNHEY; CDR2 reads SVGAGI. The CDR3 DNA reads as TGTGCCAGCCACACGACAGGGTTCTATGGCTACACCTTC. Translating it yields CASHTTGFYGYTF.

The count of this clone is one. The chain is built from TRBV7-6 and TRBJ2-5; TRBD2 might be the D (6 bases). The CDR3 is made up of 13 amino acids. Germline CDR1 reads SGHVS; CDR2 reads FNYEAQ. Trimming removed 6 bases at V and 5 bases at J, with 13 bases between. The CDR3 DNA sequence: TGTGCCAGCAGACGGACGGAGGGGGAGACCCAGTACTTC. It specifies CASRRTEGETQYF.

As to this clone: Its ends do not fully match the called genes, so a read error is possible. CDR3 protein: CASSLSQVGRTGGLVF. The CDR3 DNA is TGTGCCAGCAGTTTATCGCAAGTCGGCCGGACAGGCGGCCTTGTCTTC. The rearrangement uses TRBV27 and TRBJ2-1; 7 bases map to TRBD1. CDR1 is MNHEY and CDR2 is SMNVEV in the germline V gene (reference sequence). The CDR3 totals 16 residues.

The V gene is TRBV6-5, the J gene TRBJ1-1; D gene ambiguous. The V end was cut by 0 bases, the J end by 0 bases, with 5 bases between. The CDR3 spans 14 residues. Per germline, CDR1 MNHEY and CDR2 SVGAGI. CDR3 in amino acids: CASSYSIMNTEAFF. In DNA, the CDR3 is TGTGCCAGCAGTTACTCCATCATGAACACTGAAGCTTTCTTT.

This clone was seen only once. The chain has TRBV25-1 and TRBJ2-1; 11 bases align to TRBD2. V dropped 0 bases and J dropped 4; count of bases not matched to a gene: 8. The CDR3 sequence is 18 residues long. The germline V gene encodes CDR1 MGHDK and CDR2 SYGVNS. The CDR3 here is CASSEYSSGRFPYNEQFF. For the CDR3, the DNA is TGTGCCAGCAGTGAATACTCTAGCGGGAGGTTCCCATACAATGAGCAGTTCTTC.

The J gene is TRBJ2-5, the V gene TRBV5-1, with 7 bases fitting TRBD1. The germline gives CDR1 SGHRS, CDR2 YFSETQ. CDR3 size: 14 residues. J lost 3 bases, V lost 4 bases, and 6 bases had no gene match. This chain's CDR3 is CASSQITGEETQYF. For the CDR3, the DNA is TGCGCCAGCAGCCAAATCACAGGGGAAGAGACCCAGTACTTC.

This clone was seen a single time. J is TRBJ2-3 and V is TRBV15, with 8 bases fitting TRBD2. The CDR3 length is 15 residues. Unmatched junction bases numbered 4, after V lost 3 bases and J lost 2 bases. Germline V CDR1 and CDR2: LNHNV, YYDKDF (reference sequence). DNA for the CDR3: TGTGCCACCAGCAGCTATAGCGGGAACACAGATACGCAGTATTTT. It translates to CATSSYSGNTDTQYF.

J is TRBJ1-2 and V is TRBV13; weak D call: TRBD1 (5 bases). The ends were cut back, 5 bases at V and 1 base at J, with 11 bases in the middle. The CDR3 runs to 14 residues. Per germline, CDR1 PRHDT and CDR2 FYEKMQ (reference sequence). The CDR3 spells CASSPDRDNYGYTF. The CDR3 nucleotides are TGTGCCAGCAGCCCCGACAGAGATAACTATGGCTACACCTTC.

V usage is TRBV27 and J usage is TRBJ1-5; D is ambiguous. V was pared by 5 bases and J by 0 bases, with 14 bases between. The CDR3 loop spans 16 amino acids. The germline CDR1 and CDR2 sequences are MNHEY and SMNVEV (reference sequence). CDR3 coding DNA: TGTGCCAGCAGTGACAAAACGTCTTTTAGCAATCAGCCCCAGCATTTT. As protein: CASSDKTSFSNQPQHF.

The CDR3 region is CAISDPTRLASREQYF. The DNA for the CDR3 is TGTGCCATCAGTGATCCGACCCGTTTGGCCTCGCGGGAGCAGTACTTC. The chain is built from TRBV10-3 and TRBJ2-7; D is ambiguous. Germline CDR1 is ENHRY and CDR2 is SYGVKD. With 3 bases removed from V and 7 bases from J, the gap between germline ends came to 22 bases. This CDR3 has 16 amino acids.

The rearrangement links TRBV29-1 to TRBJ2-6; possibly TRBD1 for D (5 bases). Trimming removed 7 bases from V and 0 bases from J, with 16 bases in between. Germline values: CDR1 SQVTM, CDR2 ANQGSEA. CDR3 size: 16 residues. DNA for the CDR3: TGCAGCGCCGGAGTGAGCAGGGACTCTGGGGCCAACGTCCTGACTTTC. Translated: CSAGVSRDSGANVLTF.

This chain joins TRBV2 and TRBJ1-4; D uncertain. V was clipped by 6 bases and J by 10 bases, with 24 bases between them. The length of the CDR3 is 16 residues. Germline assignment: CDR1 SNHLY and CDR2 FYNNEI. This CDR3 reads CASSAASFGPEGKLFF. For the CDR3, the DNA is TGTGCCAGCAGCGCAGCCTCTTTTGGCCCGGAGGGAAAACTGTTTTTT.

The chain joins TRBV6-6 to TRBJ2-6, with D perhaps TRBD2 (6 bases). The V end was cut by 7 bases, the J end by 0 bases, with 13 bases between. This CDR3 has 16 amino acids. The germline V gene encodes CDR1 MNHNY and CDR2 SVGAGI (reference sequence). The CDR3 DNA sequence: TGTGCCAGCACGGGGGACGGAACCTCTGGGGCCAACGTCCTGACTTTC. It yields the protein CASTGDGTSGANVLTF.

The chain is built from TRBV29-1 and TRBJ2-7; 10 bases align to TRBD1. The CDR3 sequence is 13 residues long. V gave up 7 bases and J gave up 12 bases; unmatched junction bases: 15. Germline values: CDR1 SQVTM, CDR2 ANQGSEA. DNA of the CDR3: TGCAGCGCCTCGGGGACAGGGGTGGTGGAGGTGTACTTC. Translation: CSASGTGVVEVYF.

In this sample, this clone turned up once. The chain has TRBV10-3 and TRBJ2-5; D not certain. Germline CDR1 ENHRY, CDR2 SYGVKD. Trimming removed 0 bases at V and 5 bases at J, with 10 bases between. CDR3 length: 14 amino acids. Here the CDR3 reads CAISESGRSETQYF. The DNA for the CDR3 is TGTGCCATCAGTGAGTCAGGCAGGTCGGAGACCCAGTACTTC.

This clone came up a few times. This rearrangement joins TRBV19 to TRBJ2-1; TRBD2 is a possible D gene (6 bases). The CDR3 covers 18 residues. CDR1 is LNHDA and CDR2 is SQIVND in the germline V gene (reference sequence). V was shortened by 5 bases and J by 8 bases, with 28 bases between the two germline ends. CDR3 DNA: TGTGCCAGTAGTCGCCGCCCGACGGGAGCTAATACAATCGATGAGCAGTTCTTC. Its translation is CASSRRPTGANTIDEQFF.

The CDR3, as DNA: TGTGCCAGCTCTATTTCCGGGAAAGCTGGAAACACCATATATTTT. This codes for CASSISGKAGNTIYF. The genes are TRBV18 and TRBJ1-3, with D unresolved. Germline V gives CDR1 KGHSH, CDR2 LQKENI. The CDR3 has 15 residues. Trimming took 6 bases from V and 2 from J, leaving 14 bases between them.

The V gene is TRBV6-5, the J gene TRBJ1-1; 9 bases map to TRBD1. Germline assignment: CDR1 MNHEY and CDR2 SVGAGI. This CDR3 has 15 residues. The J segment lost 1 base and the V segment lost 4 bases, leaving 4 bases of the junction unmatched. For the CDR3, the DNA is TGTGCCAGCAGTTCGCCGGGACAGGGGAACACTGAAGCTTTCTTT. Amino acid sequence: CASSSPGQGNTEAFF.

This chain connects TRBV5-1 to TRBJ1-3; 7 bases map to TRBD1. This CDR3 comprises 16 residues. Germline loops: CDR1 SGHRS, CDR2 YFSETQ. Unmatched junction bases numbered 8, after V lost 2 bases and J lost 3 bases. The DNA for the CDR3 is TGCGCCAGCAGCTTATTCACAGGGGATAATGGAAACACCATATATTTT. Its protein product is CASSLFTGDNGNTIYF.

For the CDR3, the DNA is TGTGCCAGCAGGCGAGACAGGGTCTATGGCTACACCTTC. Protein: CASRRDRVYGYTF. J is TRBJ1-2 and V is TRBV6-5, with 7 bases that match TRBD1. J gave up 4 bases and V 6 bases, and 5 bases lay outside the gene matches. This CDR3 has 13 residues. Germline CDR1 and CDR2: MNHEY and SVGAGI.

The CDR3 nucleotides are TGTGCCAGCAGCCCTAACCCCATTTCAGAGACCCAGTACTTC. Translating gives CASSPNPISETQYF. V is TRBV11-3 and J is TRBJ2-5; unclear D gene. This CDR3 contains 14 residues. The V gene lost 5 bases and the J gene lost 4 bases, with 14 bases spanning the gap. Germline V gene data show CDR1 as SGHNT and CDR2 as YENEEA.

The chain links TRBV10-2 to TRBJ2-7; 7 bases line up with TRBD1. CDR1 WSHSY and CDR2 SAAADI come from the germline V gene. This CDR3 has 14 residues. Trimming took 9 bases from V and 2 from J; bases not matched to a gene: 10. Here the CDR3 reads CASQRGQGPYEQYF. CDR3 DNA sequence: TGCGCCAGTCAAAGGGGGCAGGGTCCCTACGAGCAGTACTTC.

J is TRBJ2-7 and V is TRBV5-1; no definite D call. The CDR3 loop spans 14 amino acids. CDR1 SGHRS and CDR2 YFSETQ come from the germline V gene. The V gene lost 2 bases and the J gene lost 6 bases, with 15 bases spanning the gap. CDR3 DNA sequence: TGCGCCAGCAGCTTAAACGGGTTCGCGCTCGAGCAGTACTTC. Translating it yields CASSLNGFALEQYF. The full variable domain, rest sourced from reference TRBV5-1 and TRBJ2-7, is KAGVTQTPRYLIKTRGQQVTLSCSPISGHRSVSWYQQTPGQGLQFLFEYFSETQRNKGNFPGRFSGRQFSNSRSEMNVSTLELGDSALYLCASSLNGFALEQYFGPGTRLTVT.

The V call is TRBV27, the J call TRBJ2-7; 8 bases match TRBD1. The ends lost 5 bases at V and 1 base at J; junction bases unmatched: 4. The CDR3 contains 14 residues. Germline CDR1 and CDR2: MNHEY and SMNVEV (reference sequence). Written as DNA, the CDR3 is TGTGCCAGCAGTGCCCGACAGGGGTCCTACGAGCAGTACTTC. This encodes CASSARQGSYEQYF.

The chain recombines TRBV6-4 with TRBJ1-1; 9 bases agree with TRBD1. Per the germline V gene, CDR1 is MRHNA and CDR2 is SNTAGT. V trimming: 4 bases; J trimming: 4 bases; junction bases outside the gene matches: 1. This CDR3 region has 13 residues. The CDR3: CASSVDRGTEAFF. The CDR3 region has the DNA TGTGCCAGCAGTGTGGACAGGGGCACTGAAGCTTTCTTT.

The CDR3 protein is CAWSQEDIGYTEAFF. The CDR3, as DNA: TGTGCCTGGAGTCAAGAGGACATCGGATACACTGAAGCTTTCTTT. The V call is TRBV30, the J call TRBJ1-1, with a weak D call TRBD1 (5 bases). The germline V gene has CDR1 GTSNPN and CDR2 SVGIG (reference sequence). CDR3 length: 15 amino acids. V lost 2 bases and J lost 3, with 16 bases in between.

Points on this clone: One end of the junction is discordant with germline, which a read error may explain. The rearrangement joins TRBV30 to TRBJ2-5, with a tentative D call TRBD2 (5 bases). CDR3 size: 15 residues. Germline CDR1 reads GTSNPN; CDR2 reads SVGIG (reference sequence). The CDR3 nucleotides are TGTGCCTGGAGTCCCGGGAACTCAAACCAAGAAACCCAGTACTTC. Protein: CAWSPGNSNQETQYF.

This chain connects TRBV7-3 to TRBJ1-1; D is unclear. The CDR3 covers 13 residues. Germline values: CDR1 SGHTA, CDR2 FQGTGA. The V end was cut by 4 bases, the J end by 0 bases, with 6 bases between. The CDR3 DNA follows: TGTGCCAGCAGCTCATCCCTGAACACTGAAGCTTTCTTT. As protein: CASSSSLNTEAFF.

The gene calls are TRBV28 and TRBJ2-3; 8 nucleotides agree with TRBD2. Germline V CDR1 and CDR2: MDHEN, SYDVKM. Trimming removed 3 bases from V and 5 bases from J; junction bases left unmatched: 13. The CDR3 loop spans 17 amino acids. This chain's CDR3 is CASSFWGRAGGLDTQYF. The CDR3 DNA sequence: TGTGCCAGCAGTTTTTGGGGTCGGGCGGGAGGATTAGATACGCAGTATTTT.

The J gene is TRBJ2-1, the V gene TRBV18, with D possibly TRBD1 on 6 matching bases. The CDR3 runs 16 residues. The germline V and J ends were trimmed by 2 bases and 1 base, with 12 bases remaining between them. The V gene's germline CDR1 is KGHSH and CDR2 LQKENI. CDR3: CASSPFGTSSYNEQFF. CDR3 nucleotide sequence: TGTGCCAGCTCACCATTCGGGACAAGTTCCTACAATGAGCAGTTCTTC.

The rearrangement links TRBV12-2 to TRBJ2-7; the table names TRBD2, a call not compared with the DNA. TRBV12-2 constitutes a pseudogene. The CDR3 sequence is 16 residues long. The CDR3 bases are TGTGCAAGTCGCTTAGCGCGGGTAGACAAATCCTACGAGCAGTACTTC. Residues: CASRLARVDKSYEQYF.